The 7 T cell receptor beta chains reported below all come from one sample, sequenced in a study of T-cell reconstitution after alpha-beta-depleted transplantation in children. Construction of the TCRbeta library involved unique molecular identifiers. TCRdb redid the calling of the PCR reads with MiXCR, one entry per CDR3 protein. Of 200,000 to 250,000 distinct CDR3 sequences listed, 5.5% to 7% were seen once; the top ten hold about 5.9%. The sample here was PBMCs, taken before TCRalphabeta/CD19-depleted stem cell transplant. These receptors all stem from a boy younger than 10 with acute lymphoblastic leukemia, due to receive a stem cell transplant.

Concerning this clonotype: A much larger clone lies a single base off, so this may be a read error. The chain uses TRBV7-9 and TRBJ2-5; either TRBD1 or TRBD2 may fit D (5 bases each). The CDR3 loop spans 15 amino acids. CDR1 is SEHNR and CDR2 is FQNEAQ in the germline V gene (reference sequence). The CDR3 nucleotides are TGTGCCAGCATCTTATCAACGGGGCTCCTGGAGACCCAGTACTTC. It yields the protein CASILSTGLLETQYF.

This clonotype was picked up many times. This sequence joins TRBV20-1 and TRBJ2-2; TRBD2 matches at 8 bases. The trim removed 6 bases at V and 2 bases at J, leaving 5 bases unmatched. This CDR3 comprises 14 residues. Germline CDR1 is DFQATT and CDR2 is SNEGSKA (reference sequence). CDR3 coding DNA: TGCAGTGCGGCGACTAGCGTTAACACCGGGGAGCTGTTTTTT. Protein sequence: CSAATSVNTGELFF.

This clonotype was observed many times. The V gene is TRBV6-2 or TRBV6-3, the J gene TRBJ2-2, with unresolved D. The CDR3 is made up of 15 amino acids. Germline assignment: CDR1 MNHEY and CDR2 SVGEGT. Trimming cost V 2 bases and J 1 base, with 8 bases left between them. In DNA, the CDR3 is TGTGCCAGCAGTTACCGTCAAAAGAACACCGGGGAGCTGTTTTTT. It codes for CASSYRQKNTGELFF.

V is TRBV7-8 and J is TRBJ2-3; D not certain. There are 15 residues in the CDR3. The V gene's germline CDR1 is SGHVS and CDR2 FQNEAQ. V gave up 3 bases and J gave up 2 bases, with 12 bases separating them. The CDR3: CASSLVPDHTDTQYF. Written as DNA, the CDR3 is TGTGCCAGCAGCTTGGTCCCGGACCACACAGATACGCAGTATTTT.

At least ten counts were recorded for this clonotype. This sequence joins TRBV10-3 and TRBJ2-7; D possibly corresponds to TRBD1 (5 bases). V shed 5 bases and J shed 3 bases, with 14 bases lying between them. From germline, CDR1 is ENHRY and CDR2 SYGVKD. The CDR3 length is 14 residues. CDR3 region: CAISQVQGRYEQYF. CDR3 coding DNA: TGTGCCATCAGTCAAGTTCAGGGTCGCTACGAGCAGTACTTC.

The chain joins TRBV28 to TRBJ2-1; D gene uncertain. The CDR3 loop spans 14 amino acids. Germline CDR1 reads MDHEN; CDR2 reads SYDVKM. V lost 6 bases, J lost 0 bases, and 9 bases lay in between. CDR3 DNA: TGTGCCAGCAGGCAAGGCGTCTCCTACAATGAGCAGTTCTTC. It is translated as CASRQGVSYNEQFF.

This clonotype was recorded at least ten times. This rearrangement joins TRBV4-3 to TRBJ2-7; D might be TRBD2 (6 bases). The CDR3 extends over 14 amino acids. Germline CDR1 is LGHNA and CDR2 is YSLEER. Trimming took 5 bases from V and 2 from J, leaving 13 bases between them. The CDR3 is CASSERDSTYEQYF. DNA for the CDR3: TGCGCCAGCAGCGAAAGGGACTCCACCTACGAGCAGTACTTC.